The source of this T cell receptor (beta chain) is a study of blood T cells in healthy people across ages (dated by TCRdb to between 2014 and 2017). Broadly, across the study: In model experiments, template switching captured roughly one uniquely barcoded TCR beta cDNA molecule for every two T cells. Four age groups were formed from the donors: young (average 16 years), middle-aged (around 37), aged (about 68) and long-lived (82). Using deep sequencing normalized with unique cDNA molecular identifiers, the study measured how TCR beta repertoire diversity changes with age. The study analyzed two additional independent replicas of 1 million unique cDNA reads from the same blood draw for two donors, one aged 18 to 30 and one aged 80 or older.

Overall results and qualifications from the work: The percentage of naive T cells measured by flow cytometry correlated strongly with observed TCR beta diversity. The CMV infection status of donors was not known, potentially confounding age-related changes in expanded clonotypes. Estimates of total diversity from one million sequenced T cells were regarded as lower bounds and underestimates. Compared with the aged group, the long-lived group had more naive CD4+ T cells, fewer expanded clones and increased TCR diversity, suggesting age selection. Observed TCR beta diversity per million T cells fell roughly linearly with age, and a significant reduction was already apparent by age roughly 40. Since profiling was done on bulk unsorted PBMCs, naive and antigen-experienced compartments could not be conclusively compared.

This clonotype has more than one count but fewer than ten. Its target antigen remains unknown. It has no much larger one-base neighbor in the sample; base qualities were not kept. Systemically healthy Caucasian individuals from Russia, 35 to 40 in total and aged roughly 6 to 100 years, were included as donors. Each donor gave 9.5 to 10 milliliters of peripheral blood, drawn into EDTA-treated Vacutainer tubes. Ficoll-Paque density-gradient centrifugation was used to isolate PBMCs, with at least 6.5 million per sample. Trizol reagent was used to extract total RNA from PBMCs, with at least 5 micrograms per sample. Naive CD45RAhigh/CD27high T cell percentages were measured by flow cytometry on a PBMC aliquot from every donor. The library came from 5' RACE. The reads were generated on an Illumina HiSeq 2500. A second PCR of about 7 to 12 cycles was run with a J-beta primer mix and a sample-barcoded 5' primer. A template-switch 5' adaptor carrying 12 random nucleotides introduced a unique molecular identifier onto each TCR beta cDNA molecule. Each sample yielded at least 3 million CDR3-containing paired-end reads. The Mint cDNA synthesis kit, primed by a TRBC-specific oligonucleotide, was used to synthesize first-strand cDNA from all RNA. After uracil-DNA glycosylase treatment, a first 18-cycle PCR used universal primers M1SS and BC2_uni_R on all cDNA. Per the authors' processing: For normalization, 1 million high-quality reads, each with a distinct molecular identifier, were randomly selected from each sample. Reads sharing molecular identifiers were discarded rather than binned into consensus sequences. MiTCR, with a Q25 quality threshold and the strictest error-elimination algorithm, was used for CDR3 identification, clonotype clustering and error correction. Lower-bound total TCR beta diversity was estimated with a nonparametric unseen species model using Euler transformation. Clones were called with MiXCR by TCRdb after fastp trimmed the public reads at Q25, and only in-frame beta chains were retained. Entries that share a CDR3 protein sequence are merged under the most common genes and DNA. V and J calls and clone size were set by TCRdb, not the authors. The table for this sample lists some 1,000,000 distinct CDR3 sequences; approximately 26% of them were counted only once. The ten largest clones capture about 0.72% of the sample.

CDR1 and CDR2, per the germline V gene (reference sequence), are SGHAT and FQDESV. Inclusive of the bounding cysteine and phenylalanine, the CDR3 is 20 residues long. Only the CDR3 DNA stays, 60 bases, in frame from base 1. These data were also reused for a study on T cells of mothers and their children. According to the second study: Nine systemically healthy Caucasian individuals served as donors, namely three mothers together with their six children. cDNA synthesis consumed the entire amount of extracted RNA, loaded at around 1.5 ug RNA in each 15 ul reaction. In the second PCR, the M1S primer introduced both the sample barcodes and 2-4 random nucleotides. Each mother yielded over 9 million TCR beta CDR3 reads and each child 2.5 million to 3 million reads. Thymic selection shapes the output of TCR recombination in a similar way in related and unrelated pairs, and inherited differences have a minor effect. Normalized repertoire overlap was always found to be slightly, but never significantly, higher in related mother-child pairs than in unrelated mother-child pairs. No persistent microchimeric T cell clones were found, with a detection sensitivity of around 100 clones per million clonotypes. To look for features that set related mother-child pairs apart from unrelated individuals, the researchers ran deep NGS to compare the TCR beta repertoires of mothers and children. Mothers averaged roughly 40 +/- 4 years of age and children averaged about 10 +/- 4 years. After adapter ligation with NEBNext reagents, the libraries were sequenced on Illumina HiSeq 2000 with 100+100 nt paired-end reads. To avoid cross-contamination, the mother libraries and the child libraries were prepared a month apart and sequenced in separate runs. Each donor had between about 450,000 and 2,100,000 distinct TCR beta clonotypes identified. Naive TCR beta clonotypes were estimated from low-frequency clonotypes matched to each donor's FACS-determined naive share, without sorting.

The receptor chain draws on TRBV11-1 and TRBJ2-5; tentative D gene TRBD2, with 7 bases matching. With the DNA end fitting TRBJ2-1 better, the J assignment may be wrong. The material sequenced was blood. The source is a girl aged 2 to 10 in good health. The DNA sequence is TGTGCCAGCAGCTTAGCCGGGCTAAAGTTGGAGGGGGGGACCTACAATGAGCAGTTCTTC. Its coded protein is CASSLAGLKLEGGTYNEQFF.